The TCR beta chain under discussion was sequenced for a study of identical twins (dated by TCRdb to 2016 to 2017). Study-wide context: To test whether fetal clonotypes persist, this study deep-sequenced TCR alpha and beta repertoires from monozygotic twins, from unrelated adults of various ages, and from cord blood. To rule out contamination, the twin experiments were replicated at different times with different library preparation protocols.

The method behind the library was 5' RACE. Data came from an Illumina HiSeq 2000. A universal primer binding site was added through template switching, and the final cDNA carried a unique molecular identifier so that TCR cDNA molecules could be counted accurately. First-strand cDNA for TCR alpha and beta chains was synthesized from specific primers in the conserved constant-segment region. To control for contamination, each cDNA library was double barcoded with a SMART-Mk sample barcode plus Illumina barcodes. TruSeq adapter sequences and Illumina sample barcodes were added in two successive PCR steps. Sequencing of the TCR alpha and beta cDNA libraries was done on the Illumina HiSeq platform using custom primers. In the original analysis: MiGEC was used to process raw reads and extract unique molecular identifiers, and MiXCR was used to find CDR3 positions. For each individual, recombination models were inferred using an EM algorithm with the repgenHMM and IGoR tools. Shared clonotypes were analyzed with the tcR package in R, and sharing was normalized by the product of cloneset sizes. To study raw recombination free of thymic and clonal selection effects, out-of-frame nonproductive sequences were analyzed. Starting from the raw public reads, TCRdb applied fastp trimming at Q25, assembled clones with MiXCR and retained in-frame beta chains. Rows merge per CDR3 protein into single entries with the most common DNA and genes. The V and J calls and clone size are TCRdb's, not the authors'. The sample includes 540,000 or so distinct CDR3 sequences, with approximately 20% observed a single time. Approximately 0.5% of the sample is held by the ten biggest clonotypes.

The CDR3 sequence holds 14 residues, the cysteine and phenylalanine included. General study outcomes and caveats: Zero-insertion analyses could be partly confounded by invariant T cells such as MAIT and iNKT, though diverse VJ usage argued against such confounding for most clonotypes. The excess sharing between twins in beta out-of-frame sequences was weaker because fewer shared sequences reduced the signal-to-noise ratio. Out-of-frame TCR alpha sharing in monozygotic twins was systematically underestimated by recombination models, whereas sharing between unrelated individuals was in agreement with the recombination models. Compared with coincidental sharing between unrelated individuals, an excess of low generation-probability sequences was observed among out-of-frame TCR alpha sequences shared between twins. Fewer insertions were carried by abundant cord blood beta clonotypes; a weaker similar trend was observed in young adult naive repertoires, while no such trend was observed in memory repertoires. Because the same donors could not be followed over many years, the conclusions depended on cross-sectional statistical analysis.

Of note for this clonotype: No cognate antigen has been identified for it. No DNA is shown, since the ends of the CDR3 on it are uncertain; the CDR3 is the one TCRdb lists.

All donors were healthy Caucasians. The twin cohort comprised three pairs of female monozygotic twins, all aged about 18 to 29 years. Positive isolation kits from Invitrogen were used to isolate CD4+ and CD8+ T cell populations. This same sample was also part of a study on yellow fever vaccine responses in identical twins. The other study reports the following: According to the authors, the vaccine-induced T cell response in identical twins seemed to be partly convergent and partly specific to each individual. In identical twins, the study followed T cell clones that responded to the vaccine with precision.

The rearranged chain carries TRBV12-3 or TRBV12-4 and TRBJ2-2; the table calls TRBD2, which could not be checked here. The receptor's source is a woman under 30 in good health. Sequenced sample: CD4+ T cells sorted from blood. Here the CDR3 is given as CASRTSGRPGSCFF.